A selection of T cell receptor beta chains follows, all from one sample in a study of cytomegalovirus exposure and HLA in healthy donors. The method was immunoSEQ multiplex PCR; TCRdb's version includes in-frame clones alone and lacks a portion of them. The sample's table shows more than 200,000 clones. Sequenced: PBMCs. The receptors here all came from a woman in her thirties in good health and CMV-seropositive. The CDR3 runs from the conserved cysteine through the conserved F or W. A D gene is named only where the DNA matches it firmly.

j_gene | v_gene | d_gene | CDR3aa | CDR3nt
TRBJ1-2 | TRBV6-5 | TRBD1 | CASGTERGRNYGYTF | TGTGCCAGCGGAACTGAAAGGGGGCGTAACTATGGCTACACCTTC
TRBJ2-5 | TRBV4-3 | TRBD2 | CASSQELAVETQYF | TGCGCCAGCAGCCAAGAGCTAGCGGTGGAGACCCAGTACTTC
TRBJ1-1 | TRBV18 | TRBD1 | CASSPYGTGGDTEAFF | TGTGCCAGCTCACCATATGGGACAGGAGGAGACACTGAAGCTTTCTTT
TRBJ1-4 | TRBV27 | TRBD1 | CASGRDRPPATNEKLFF | TGTGCCAGCGGTAGGGACAGGCCCCCCGCAACTAATGAAAAACTGTTTTTT
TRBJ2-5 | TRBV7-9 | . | CASSLDSRGETQYF | TGTGCCAGCAGCTTAGATTCGAGGGGGGAGACCCAGTACTTC
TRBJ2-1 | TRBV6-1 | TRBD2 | CASSELGGLGNEQFF | TGTGCCAGCAGTGAATTGGGGGGACTAGGCAATGAGCAGTTCTTC
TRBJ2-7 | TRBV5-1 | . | CASSLKLETYEQYF | TGCGCCAGCAGCTTGAAACTAGAAACCTACGAGCAGTACTTC
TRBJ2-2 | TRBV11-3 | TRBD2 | CASSGGRAIGSGELFF | TGTGCCAGCAGCGGGGGGAGGGCAATTGGATCCGGGGAGCTGTTTTTT
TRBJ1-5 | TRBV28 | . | CASSTRQDNQPQHF | TGTGCCAGCAGTACACGACAGGACAATCAGCCCCAGCATTTT
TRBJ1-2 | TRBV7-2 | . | CASSLSGGFGYTF | TGTGCCAGCAGCTTATCGGGGGGCTTTGGCTACACCTTC
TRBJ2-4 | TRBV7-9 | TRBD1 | CASSSPDRGDIQYF | TGTGCCAGCAGCTCCCCGGACAGGGGGGACATTCAGTACTTC
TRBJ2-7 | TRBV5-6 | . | CASSLVGGREQYF | TGTGCCAGCAGCTTGGTGGGGGGACGGGAGCAGTACTTC
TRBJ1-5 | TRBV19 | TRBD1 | CASRQDRGPKRPQHF | TGTGCCAGTAGGCAAGACAGGGGGCCAAAACGGCCCCAGCATTTT
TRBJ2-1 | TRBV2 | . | CASKKVGHVAYNEQFF | TGTGCCAGCAAGAAGGTGGGGCACGTTGCCTACAATGAGCAGTTCTTC
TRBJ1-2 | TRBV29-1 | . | CSPEEVDYGYTF | TGCAGCCCTGAGGAGGTTGACTATGGCTACACCTTC
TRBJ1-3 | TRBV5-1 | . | CASSPGWGNTIYF | TGCGCCAGCAGTCCGGGATGGGGAAACACCATATATTTT
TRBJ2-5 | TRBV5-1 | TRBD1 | CASSWTGGETQYF | TGCGCCAGCAGCTGGACAGGCGGCGAGACCCAGTACTTC
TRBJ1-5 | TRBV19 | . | CASSLDSYSNQPQHF | TGTGCCAGTAGTTTGGACAGCTATAGCAATCAGCCCCAGCATTTT
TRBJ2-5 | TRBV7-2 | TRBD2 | CASSFSAGEQETQYF | TGTGCCAGCAGCTTTTCAGCGGGGGAACAAGAGACCCAGTACTTC
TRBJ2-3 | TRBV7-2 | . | CASSLGHPPDYEVTDTQYF | TGTGCCAGCAGCTTAGGCCACCCTCCCGACTACGAGGTCACAGATACGCAGTATTTT
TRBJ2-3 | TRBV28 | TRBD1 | CASIHRGSTDTQYF | TGTGCCAGCATTCACAGGGGAAGCACAGATACGCAGTATTTT
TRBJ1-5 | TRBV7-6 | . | CASSPAGGQNQPQHF | TGTGCCAGCAGCCCGGCGGGGGGGCAAAATCAGCCCCAGCATTTT
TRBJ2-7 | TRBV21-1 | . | CASSTSYEQYF | TGTGCCAGCAGCACTAGCTACGAGCAGTACTTC
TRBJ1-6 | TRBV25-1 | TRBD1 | CASSEGDRGSPLHF | TGTGCCAGCAGTGAGGGGGACAGGGGTTCACCCCTCCACTTT
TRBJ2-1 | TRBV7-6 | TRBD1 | CASSIRDRGAANLYNEQFF | TGTGCCAGCAGCATACGGGACAGGGGGGCGGCAAACCTCTACAATGAGCAGTTCTTC
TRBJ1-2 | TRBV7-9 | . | CASSLGERSEDGYTF | TGTGCCAGCAGCCTCGGGGAGAGGTCAGAGGATGGCTACACCTTC
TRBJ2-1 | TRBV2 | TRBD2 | CASKGTSGGFNEQFF | TGTGCCAGCAAAGGGACTAGCGGGGGATTCAATGAGCAGTTCTTC
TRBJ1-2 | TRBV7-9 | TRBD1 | CASSLLDRGYGYTF | TGTGCCAGCAGCTTACTGGACAGGGGCTATGGCTACACCTTC
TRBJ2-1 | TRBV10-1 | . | CASSDPRDEQFF | TGCGCCAGCAGTGATCCTCGGGATGAGCAGTTCTTC
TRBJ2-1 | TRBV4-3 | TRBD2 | CASSQGGRGLAGIDEQFF | TGCGCCAGCAGCCAAGGGGGAAGGGGGCTAGCGGGAATCGATGAGCAGTTCTTC
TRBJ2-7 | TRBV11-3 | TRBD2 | CASGRTGGRRGEQYF | TGTGCCAGCGGTAGGACGGGAGGCCGTCGGGGCGAGCAGTACTTC
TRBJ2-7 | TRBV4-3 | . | CASSPWGEAADYEQYF | TGCGCCAGCAGCCCATGGGGAGAAGCGGCAGATTACGAGCAGTACTTC
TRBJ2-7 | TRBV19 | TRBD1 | CASSKTGTGGEQYF | TGTGCCAGTAGCAAAACCGGGACAGGGGGCGAGCAGTACTTC
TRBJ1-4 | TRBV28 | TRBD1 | CASRMTGGGEKLFF | TGTGCCAGCAGGATGACAGGGGGTGGTGAAAAACTGTTTTTT
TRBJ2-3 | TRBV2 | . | CASSDFGDTQYF | TGTGCCAGCAGTGATTTCGGGGATACGCAGTATTTT
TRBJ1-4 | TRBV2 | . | CASGRATNEKLFF | TGTGCCAGCGGGAGGGCAACTAATGAAAAACTGTTTTTT
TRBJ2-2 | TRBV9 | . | CASSVVTGGDTGELFF | TGTGCCAGCAGCGTAGTCACAGGGGGGGACACCGGGGAGCTGTTTTTT
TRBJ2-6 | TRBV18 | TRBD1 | CASSPPGQGLSGANVLTF | TGTGCCAGCTCACCCCCGGGACAGGGCCTCTCTGGGGCCAACGTCCTGACTTTC
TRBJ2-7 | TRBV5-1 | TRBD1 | CASSLAAGGYEQYF | TGCGCCAGCAGCTTGGCGGCAGGGGGCTACGAGCAGTACTTC